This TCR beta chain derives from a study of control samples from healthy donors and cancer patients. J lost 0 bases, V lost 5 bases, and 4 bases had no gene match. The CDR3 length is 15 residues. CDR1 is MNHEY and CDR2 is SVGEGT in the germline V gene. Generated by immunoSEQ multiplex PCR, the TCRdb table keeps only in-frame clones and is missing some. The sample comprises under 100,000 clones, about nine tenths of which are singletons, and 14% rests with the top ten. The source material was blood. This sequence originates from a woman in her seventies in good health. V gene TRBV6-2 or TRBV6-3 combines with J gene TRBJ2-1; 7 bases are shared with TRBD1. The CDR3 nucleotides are TGTGCCAGCAGTCGGACAGGCCTCTCCTACAATGAGCAGTTCTTC. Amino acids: CASSRTGLSYNEQFF.